This T cell receptor (beta chain) derives from a study of blood T cells in healthy people across ages. Turning to the study itself: Roughly one uniquely barcoded beta molecule per two T cells was captured.

This clonotype was seen more than once but under ten times. Its antigen is currently unknown. V was clipped by 3 bases and J by 3 bases, with 12 bases between them. The CDR3 loop spans 14 amino acids. The germline V gene has CDR1 DFQATT and CDR2 SNEGSKA (reference sequence). Primed by a sample-barcoded 5' primer and a J-beta primer mix, a second PCR proceeded for about 6 to 12 cycles. One entry per CDR3 protein results from TCRdb running MiXCR on the 5' RACE reads. Seen here are 1,500,000 or so distinct CDR3 sequences, roughly 64% observed once, and the top ten hold 5% to 7%. Overall study results and limits: In long-lived donors, naive CD4+ cell counts and diversity exceeded those of aged donors. TCR beta diversity was tightly associated with the proportion of naive T cells.

The receptor was derived from a man younger than 35 in good health. The sequenced sample consisted of blood. The chain combines TRBV20-1 with TRBJ1-5; a weak D match, TRBD1 (5 bases). DNA of the CDR3: TGCAGTGCTAGCGGGACTGCCTTCAATCAGCCCCAGCATTTT. This sequence encodes CSASGTAFNQPQHF.